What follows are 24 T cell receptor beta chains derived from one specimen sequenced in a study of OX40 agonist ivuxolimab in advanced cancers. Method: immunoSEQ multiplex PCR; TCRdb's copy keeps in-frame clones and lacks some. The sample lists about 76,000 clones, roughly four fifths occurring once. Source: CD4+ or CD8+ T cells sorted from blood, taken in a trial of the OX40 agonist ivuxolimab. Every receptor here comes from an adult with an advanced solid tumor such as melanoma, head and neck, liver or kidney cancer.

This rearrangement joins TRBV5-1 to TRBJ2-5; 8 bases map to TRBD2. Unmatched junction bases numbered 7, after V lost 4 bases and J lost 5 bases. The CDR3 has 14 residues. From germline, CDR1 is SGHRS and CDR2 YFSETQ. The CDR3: CASSAGGARETQYF. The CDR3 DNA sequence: TGCGCCAGCAGCGCCGGGGGGGCCCGGGAGACCCAGTACTTC.

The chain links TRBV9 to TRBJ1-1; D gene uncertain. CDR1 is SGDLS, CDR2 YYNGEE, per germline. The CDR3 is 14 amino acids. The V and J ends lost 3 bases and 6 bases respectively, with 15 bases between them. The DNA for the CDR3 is TGTGCCAGCAGCGCCCCGACCCCTGGGGCTGAAGCTTTCTTT. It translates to CASSAPTPGAEAFF.

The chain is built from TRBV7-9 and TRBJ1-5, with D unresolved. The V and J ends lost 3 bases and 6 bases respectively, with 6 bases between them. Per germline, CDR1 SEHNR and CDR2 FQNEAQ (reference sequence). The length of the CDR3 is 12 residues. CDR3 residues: CASSLGFQPQHF. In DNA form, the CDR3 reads TGTGCCAGCAGCTTGGGGTTTCAGCCCCAGCATTTT.

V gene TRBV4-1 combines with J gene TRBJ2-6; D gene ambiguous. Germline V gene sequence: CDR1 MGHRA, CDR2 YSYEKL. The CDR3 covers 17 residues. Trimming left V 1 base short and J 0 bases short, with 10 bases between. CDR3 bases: TGCGCCAGCAGCCAAGCGCGACAAATCTCTGGGGCCAACGTCCTGACTTTC. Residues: CASSQARQISGANVLTF.

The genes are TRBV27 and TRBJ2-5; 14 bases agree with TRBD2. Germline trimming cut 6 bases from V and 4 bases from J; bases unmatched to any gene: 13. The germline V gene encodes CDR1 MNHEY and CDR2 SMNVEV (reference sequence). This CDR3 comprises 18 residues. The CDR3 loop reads CASRYGTSGGPERETQYF. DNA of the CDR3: TGTGCCAGCAGATACGGGACTAGCGGGGGCCCCGAGCGAGAGACCCAGTACTTC.

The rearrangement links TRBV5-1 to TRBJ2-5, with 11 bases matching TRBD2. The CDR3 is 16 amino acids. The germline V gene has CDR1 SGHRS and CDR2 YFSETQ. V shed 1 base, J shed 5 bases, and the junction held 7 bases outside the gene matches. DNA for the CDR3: TGCGCCAGCAGCTTGAATAGCGGGGGGGCCGGTGAGACCCAGTACTTC. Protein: CASSLNSGGAGETQYF.

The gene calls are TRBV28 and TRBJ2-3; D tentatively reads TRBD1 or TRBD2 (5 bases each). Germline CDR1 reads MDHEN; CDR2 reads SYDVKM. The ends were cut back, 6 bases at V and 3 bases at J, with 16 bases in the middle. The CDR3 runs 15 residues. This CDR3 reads CASSQPGTRTDTQYF. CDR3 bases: TGTGCCAGCAGCCAACCGGGGACGCGGACAGATACGCAGTATTTT. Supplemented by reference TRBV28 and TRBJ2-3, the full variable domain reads DVKVTQSSRYLVKRTGEKVFLECVQDMDHENMFWYRQDPGLGLRLIYFSYDVKMKEKGDIPEGYSVSREKKERFSLILESASTNQTSMYLCASSQPGTRTDTQYFGPGTRLTVL.

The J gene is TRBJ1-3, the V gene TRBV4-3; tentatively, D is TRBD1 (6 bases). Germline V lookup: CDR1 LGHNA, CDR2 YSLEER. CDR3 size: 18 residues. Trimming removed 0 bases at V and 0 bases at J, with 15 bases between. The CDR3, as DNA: TGCGCCAGCAGCCAAGATGTGCCGGGGACAAGCTCTGGAAACACCATATATTTT. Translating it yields CASSQDVPGTSSGNTIYF.

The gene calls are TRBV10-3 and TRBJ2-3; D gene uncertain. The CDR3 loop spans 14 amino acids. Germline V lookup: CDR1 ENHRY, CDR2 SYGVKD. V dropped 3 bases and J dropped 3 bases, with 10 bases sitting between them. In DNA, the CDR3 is TGTGCCATCAGTGATGGGCTAGTTACAGATACGCAGTATTTT. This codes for CAISDGLVTDTQYF.

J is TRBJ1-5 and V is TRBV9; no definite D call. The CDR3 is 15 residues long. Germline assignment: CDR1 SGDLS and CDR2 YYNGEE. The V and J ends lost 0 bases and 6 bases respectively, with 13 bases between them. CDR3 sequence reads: CASSVGWERGQPQHF. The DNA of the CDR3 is TGTGCCAGCAGCGTAGGGTGGGAAAGAGGTCAGCCCCAGCATTTT.

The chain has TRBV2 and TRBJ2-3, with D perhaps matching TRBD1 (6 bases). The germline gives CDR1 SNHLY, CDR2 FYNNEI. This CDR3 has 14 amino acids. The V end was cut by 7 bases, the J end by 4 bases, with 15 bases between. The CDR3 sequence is CASIPWTDSDTQYF. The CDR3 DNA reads TGTGCCAGCATTCCTTGGACAGACTCAGATACGCAGTATTTT.

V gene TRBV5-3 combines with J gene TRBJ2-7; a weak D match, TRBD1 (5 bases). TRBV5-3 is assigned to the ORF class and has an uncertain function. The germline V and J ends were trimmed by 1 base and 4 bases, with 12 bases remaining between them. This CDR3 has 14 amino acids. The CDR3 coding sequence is TGTGCCAGAAGCTTGTGTCAGGGTAGTTACGAGCAGTACTTC. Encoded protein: CARSLCQGSYEQYF.

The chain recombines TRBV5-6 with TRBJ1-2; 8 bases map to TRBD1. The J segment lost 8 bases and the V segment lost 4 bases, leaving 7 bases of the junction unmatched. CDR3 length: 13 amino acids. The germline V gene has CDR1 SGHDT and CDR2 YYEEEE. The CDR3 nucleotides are TGTGCCAGCAGCCCACCGGGACAGGCGGGCTACACCTTC. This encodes CASSPPGQAGYTF.

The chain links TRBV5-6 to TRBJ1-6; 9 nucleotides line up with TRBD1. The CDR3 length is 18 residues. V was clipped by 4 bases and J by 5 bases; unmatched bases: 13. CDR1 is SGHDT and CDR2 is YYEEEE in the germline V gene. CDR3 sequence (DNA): TGTGCCAGCAGCAGAAGGGTGGGACAGGGATTCAATAATTCACCCCTCCACTTT. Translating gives CASSRRVGQGFNNSPLHF.

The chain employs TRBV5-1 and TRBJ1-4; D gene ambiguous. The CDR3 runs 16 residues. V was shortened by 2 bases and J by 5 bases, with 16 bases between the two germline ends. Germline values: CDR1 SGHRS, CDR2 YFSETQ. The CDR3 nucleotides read TGCGCCAGCAGCTTCCTAGCAGGCGCGGAAAATGAAAAACTGTTTTTT. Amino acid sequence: CASSFLAGAENEKLFF.

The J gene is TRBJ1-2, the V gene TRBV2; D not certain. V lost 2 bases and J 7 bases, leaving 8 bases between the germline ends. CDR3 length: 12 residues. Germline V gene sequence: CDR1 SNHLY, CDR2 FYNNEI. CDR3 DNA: TGTGCCAGCAGTGAACAGGTCTCTGGCTACACCTTC. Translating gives CASSEQVSGYTF.

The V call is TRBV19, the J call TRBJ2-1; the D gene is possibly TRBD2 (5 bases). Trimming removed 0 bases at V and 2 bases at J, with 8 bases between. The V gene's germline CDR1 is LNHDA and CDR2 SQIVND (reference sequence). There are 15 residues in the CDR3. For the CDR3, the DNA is TGTGCCAGTAGTATAGAGGGCGGGCCCTACAATGAGCAGTTCTTC. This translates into CASSIEGGPYNEQFF.

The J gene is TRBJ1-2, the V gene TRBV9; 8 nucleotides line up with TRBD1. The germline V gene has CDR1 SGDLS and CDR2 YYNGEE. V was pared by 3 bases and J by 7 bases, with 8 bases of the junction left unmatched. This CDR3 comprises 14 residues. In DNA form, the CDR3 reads TGTGCCAGCAGCGAGGATGTCAGGGGGCTTGGCTACACCTTC. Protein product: CASSEDVRGLGYTF.

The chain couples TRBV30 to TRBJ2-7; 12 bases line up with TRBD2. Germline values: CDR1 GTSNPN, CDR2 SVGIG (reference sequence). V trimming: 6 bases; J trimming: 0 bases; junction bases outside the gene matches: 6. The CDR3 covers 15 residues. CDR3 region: CACITSGGTSYEQYF. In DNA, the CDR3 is TGTGCCTGCATTACTAGCGGGGGGACCTCCTACGAGCAGTACTTC.

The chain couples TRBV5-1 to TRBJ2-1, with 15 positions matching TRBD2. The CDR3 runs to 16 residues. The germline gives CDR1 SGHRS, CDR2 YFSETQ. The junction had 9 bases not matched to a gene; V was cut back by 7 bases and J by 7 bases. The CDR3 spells CASGTSGTSGGNEQFF. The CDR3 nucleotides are TGCGCCAGCGGAACCTCCGGGACTAGCGGGGGGAATGAGCAGTTCTTC.

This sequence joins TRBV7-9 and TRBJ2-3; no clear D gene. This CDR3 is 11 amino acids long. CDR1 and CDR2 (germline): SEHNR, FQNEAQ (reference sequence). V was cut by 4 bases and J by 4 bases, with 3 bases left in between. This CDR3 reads CASSSPDTQYF. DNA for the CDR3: TGTGCCAGCAGCTCCCCAGATACGCAGTATTTT.

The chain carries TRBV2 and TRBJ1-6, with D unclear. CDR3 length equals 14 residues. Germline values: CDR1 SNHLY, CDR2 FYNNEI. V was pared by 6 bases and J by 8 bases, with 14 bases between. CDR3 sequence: CASSLKRTYSPLHF. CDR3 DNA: TGTGCCAGCAGCCTAAAAAGGACTTATTCACCCCTCCACTTT. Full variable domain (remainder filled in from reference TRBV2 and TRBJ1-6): EPEVTQTPSHQVTQMGQEVILRCVPISNHLYFYWYRQILGQKVEFLVSFYNNEISEKSEIFDDQFSVERPDGSNFTLKIRSTKLEDSAMYFCASSLKRTYSPLHFGNGTRLTVT.

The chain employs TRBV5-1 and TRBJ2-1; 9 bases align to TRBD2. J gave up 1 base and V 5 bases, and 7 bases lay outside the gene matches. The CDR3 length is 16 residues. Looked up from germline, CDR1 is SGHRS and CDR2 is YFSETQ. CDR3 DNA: TGCGCCAGCAGTTCGAGCGGGGGGCAGTCCTACAATGAGCAGTTCTTC. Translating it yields CASSSSGGQSYNEQFF.

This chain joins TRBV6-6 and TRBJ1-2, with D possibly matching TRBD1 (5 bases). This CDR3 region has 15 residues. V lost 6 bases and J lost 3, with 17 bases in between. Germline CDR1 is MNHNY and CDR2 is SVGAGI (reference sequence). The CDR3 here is CASRLVLGEDYGYTF. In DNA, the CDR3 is TGTGCCAGCAGACTCGTACTAGGGGAAGACTATGGCTACACCTTC.